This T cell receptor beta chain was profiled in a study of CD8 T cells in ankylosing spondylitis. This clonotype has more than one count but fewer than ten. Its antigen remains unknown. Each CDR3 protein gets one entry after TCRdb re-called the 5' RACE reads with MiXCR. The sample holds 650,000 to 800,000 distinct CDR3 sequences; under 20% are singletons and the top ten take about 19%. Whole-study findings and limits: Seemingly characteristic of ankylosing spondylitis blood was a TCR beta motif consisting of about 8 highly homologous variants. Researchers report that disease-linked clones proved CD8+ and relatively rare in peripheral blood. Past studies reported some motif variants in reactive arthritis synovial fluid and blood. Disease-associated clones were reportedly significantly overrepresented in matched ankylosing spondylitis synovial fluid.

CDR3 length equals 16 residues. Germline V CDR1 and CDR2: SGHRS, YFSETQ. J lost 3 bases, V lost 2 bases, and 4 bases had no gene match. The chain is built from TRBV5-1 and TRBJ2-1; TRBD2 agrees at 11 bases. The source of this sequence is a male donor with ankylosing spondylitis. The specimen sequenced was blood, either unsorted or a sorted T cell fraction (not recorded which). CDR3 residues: CASSLVAGGLYNEQFF. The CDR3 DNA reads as TGCGCCAGCAGCTTAGTAGCGGGAGGGCTCTACAATGAGCAGTTCTTC.